Listed below are T cell receptor beta chains from one sample, sequenced in a study of CD8+ T cells in alopecia areata. Profiled with immunoSEQ multiplex PCR; TCRdb holds only in-frame clones, not every one. The sample lists 100,000 to 130,000 clones; around 59% were seen once. The sample was CD8+ T cells sorted from blood. Every receptor here comes from a human donor in good health. The CDR3 runs from the conserved cysteine through the conserved F or W. Fields, in order: V gene, D gene, clone size, J gene, CDR3 protein, CDR3 DNA. The D gene is left open where the match is weak. Size is stated for part of the rows, as once, few or many counts, or as a class when the clone is expanded.

TRBV10-3	TRBD1	NA	TRBJ1-5	CAISEGGRSNQPQHF	TGTGCCATCAGTGAAGGGGGCCGGAGCAATCAGCCCCAGCATTTT
TRBV4-3	NA	NA	TRBJ1-1	CASSQDRGLNTEAFF	TGCGCCAGCAGCCAAGACAGGGGCTTGAACACTGAAGCTTTCTTT
TRBV6-6	NA	NA	TRBJ1-2	CASSYFPGLRDGYTF	TGTGCCAGCAGTTACTTCCCGGGGCTAAGGGATGGCTACACCTTC
TRBV27	NA	NA	TRBJ1-1	CASSRTPHGTEAFF	TGTGCCAGCAGCCGGACGCCACACGGAACTGAAGCTTTCTTT
TRBV7-8	NA	NA	TRBJ1-1	CASSAHRTNNTEAFF	TGTGCCAGCAGCGCGCATAGGACGAATAACACTGAAGCTTTCTTT
TRBV30	TRBD1	few	TRBJ2-5	CACSQGAEHQETQYF	TGTGCCTGCTCACAGGGGGCGGAACATCAAGAGACCCAGTACTTC
TRBV6-6	TRBD2	NA	TRBJ2-5	CASSHRGGASGETQYF	TGTGCCAGCAGTCATCGCGGGGGGGCGTCCGGAGAGACCCAGTACTTC
TRBV6-4	TRBD1	few	TRBJ1-1	CASRDREGWGEAFF	TGTGCCAGCAGGGACAGGGAGGGATGGGGCGAAGCTTTCTTT
TRBV7-9	NA	NA	TRBJ1-5	CASSQGGSQPQHF	TGTGCCAGCAGCCAAGGGGGTTCTCAGCCCCAGCATTTT
TRBV28	NA	NA	TRBJ1-1	CASSFRGRAEAFF	TGTGCCAGCAGTTTCCGGGGGCGGGCTGAAGCTTTCTTT
TRBV4-3	NA	NA	TRBJ1-1	CASSHRGRFTEAFF	TGCGCCAGCAGCCATCGGGGGCGATTTACTGAAGCTTTCTTT
TRBV6-5	TRBD2	few	TRBJ2-7	CASKPSGGTYEQYF	TGTGCCAGCAAGCCTAGCGGGGGGACCTACGAGCAGTACTTC
TRBV13	NA	NA	TRBJ2-5	CASSLGSETQYF	TGTGCCAGCAGCTTAGGCTCCGAGACCCAGTACTTC
TRBV19	NA	NA	TRBJ1-1	CASSFGTGGPFEAFF	TGTGCCAGTAGTTTCGGAACAGGAGGACCATTCGAAGCTTTCTTT
TRBV15	TRBD1	NA	TRBJ1-1	CATSSQGEATEAFF	TGTGCCACCAGCTCACAGGGGGAGGCCACTGAAGCTTTCTTT
TRBV7-2	TRBD2	few	TRBJ2-1	CASRIGTSGYNEQFF	TGTGCCAGCAGGATAGGGACTAGCGGCTACAATGAGCAGTTCTTC
TRBV20-1	NA	once	TRBJ1-1	CSALLNTEAFF	TGCAGTGCTCTGTTGAACACTGAAGCTTTCTTT
TRBV5-4	TRBD2	few	TRBJ2-2	CASSLRGLAGVTNTGELFF	TGTGCCAGCAGCTTGCGGGGACTAGCGGGGGTGACTAACACCGGGGAGCTGTTTTTT
TRBV9	NA	NA	TRBJ2-7	CASSVTGTAYEQYF	TGTGCCAGCAGCGTGACCGGGACCGCGTACGAGCAGTACTTC
TRBV5-6	NA	NA	TRBJ1-2	CASSSGTLLHTF	TGTGCCAGCAGCTCCGGGACACTCCTCCACACCTTC
TRBV5-1	NA	NA	TRBJ1-2	CASSSDSYGYTF	TGCGCCAGCAGCTCGGACAGTTATGGCTACACCTTC
TRBV7-7	NA	NA	TRBJ1-1	CASSLGSGTEAFF	TGTGCTAGCAGCTTAGGAAGCGGGACAGAAGCTTTCTTT
TRBV7-8	NA	NA	TRBJ2-5	CASSFSPGPLTETQYF	TGTGCCAGCAGCTTCTCCCCCGGACCCCTGACAGAGACCCAGTACTTC
TRBV2	NA	few	TRBJ1-1	CASSITEAFF	TGTGCCAGCAGTATCACTGAAGCTTTCTTT
TRBV4-1	NA	NA	TRBJ2-7	CASSQARLELREQYF	TGCGCCAGCAGCCAAGCGCGGCTGGAATTGAGGGAGCAGTACTTC
TRBV5-1	NA	NA	TRBJ1-3	CASSLDGPGTGNTIYF	TGCGCCAGCAGCCTGGACGGGCCCGGGACTGGAAACACCATATATTTT
TRBV13	NA	NA	TRBJ2-5	CASSFGEETQYF	TGTGCCAGCAGCTTCGGGGAGGAGACCCAGTACTTC
TRBV6-5	NA	NA	TRBJ2-1	CASGNRESYNEQFF	TGTGCCAGTGGAAACAGGGAATCCTACAATGAGCAGTTCTTC
TRBV30	TRBD1	NA	TRBJ1-1	CAWSSRTGGLNTEAFF	TGTGCCTGGAGTTCAAGAACAGGGGGACTGAACACTGAAGCTTTCTTT
TRBV27	NA	NA	TRBJ1-1	CASSWAGHTEAFF	TGTGCCAGCAGTTGGGCAGGTCACACTGAAGCTTTCTTT
TRBV9	TRBD1	NA	TRBJ2-7	CASSRDSTYEQYF	TGTGCCAGCAGCCGGGACAGTACCTACGAGCAGTACTTC
TRBV28	NA	NA	TRBJ2-2	CASSSPARQTGELFF	TGTGCCAGCAGTTCCCCCGCCCGGCAGACCGGGGAGCTGTTTTTT
TRBV6-6	TRBD1	few	TRBJ1-6	CASTHRGYNSPLHF	TGTGCCAGCACCCACAGGGGCTATAATTCACCCCTCCACTTT
TRBV7-6	NA	NA	TRBJ2-3	CASSLMGAQYF	TGTGCCAGCAGCTTGATGGGGGCACAGTATTTT
TRBV7-8	TRBD1	NA	TRBJ2-5	CASSAHRGQETQYF	TGTGCCAGCAGCGCCCACAGGGGCCAAGAGACCCAGTACTTC
TRBV13	NA	NA	TRBJ1-5	CASSLGPHSHQPQHF	TGTGCCAGCAGCTTAGGCCCGCACAGTCATCAGCCCCAGCATTTT
TRBV4-2	NA	NA	TRBJ2-3	CASSQGESSSTDTQYF	TGTGCCAGCAGCCAAGGGGAGTCATCTAGCACAGATACGCAGTATTTT
TRBV6-1	NA	NA	TRBJ1-2	CASTADFNYGYTF	TGTGCCAGCACGGCGGATTTCAACTATGGCTACACCTTC
TRBV15	NA	NA	TRBJ2-3	CATSRDSPGVSTDTQYF	TGTGCCACCAGCAGAGATTCCCCGGGGGTTAGCACAGATACGCAGTATTTT
TRBV14	NA	NA	TRBJ2-5	CASSLLWGSQETQYF	TGTGCCAGCAGCCTCCTTTGGGGGTCCCAAGAGACCCAGTACTTC
TRBV13	TRBD1	NA	TRBJ1-1	CASSFGRGDTEAFF	TGTGCCAGCAGCTTCGGCAGGGGGGACACTGAAGCTTTCTTT
TRBV4-1	NA	NA	TRBJ2-7	CASSQDPLFYEQYF	TGCGCCAGCAGCCAAGACCCCCTTTTCTACGAGCAGTACTTC